The clone carrying this TCR beta chain appeared many times. What it recognizes is unknown. This record comes from a study of neurological immune-mediated disorders. Broader study findings: Grouping of repertoires by phylogeny put those of 18 of 34 multiple sclerosis patients into a single related-CDR3 cluster, a possible signature.

Deletions cut 3 bases from V and 11 bases from J, with 11 bases between. Germline CDR1 WNHNN, CDR2 SYGVQD (reference sequence). The CDR3 covers 12 residues. The output of every sequencing run exceeded 170 million TCR-beta sequences, derived from 15-18 subjects. TCRdb called the 5' RACE reads again in MiXCR, with one record for every CDR3 protein. The sample records some 65,000 distinct CDR3 sequences, more than 3.5% being singletons. Sequencing input: PBMCs. The chain is built from TRBV10-1 and TRBJ2-1, with D perhaps TRBD1 (5 bases). The origin of this receptor is a man over 45 with multiple sclerosis. In DNA form, the CDR3 reads TGCGCCAGCAGTGATGGGGCTAAAAAGCAGTTCTTC. This translates into CASSDGAKKQFF.